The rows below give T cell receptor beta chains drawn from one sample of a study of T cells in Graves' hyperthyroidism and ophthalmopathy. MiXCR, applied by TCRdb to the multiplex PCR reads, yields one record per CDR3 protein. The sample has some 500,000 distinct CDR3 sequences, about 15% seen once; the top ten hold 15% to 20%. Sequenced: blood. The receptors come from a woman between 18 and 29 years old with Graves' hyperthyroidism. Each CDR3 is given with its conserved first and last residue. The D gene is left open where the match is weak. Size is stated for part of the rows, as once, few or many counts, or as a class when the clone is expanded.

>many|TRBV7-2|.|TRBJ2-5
CASSFPLDLQETQYF
TGTGCCAGCAGCTTTCCGCTAGACTTGCAAGAGACCCAGTACTTC
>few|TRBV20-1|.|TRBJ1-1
CSASDQDSGGAPFF
TGCAGTGCTAGCGATCAGGACAGCGGAGGGGCTCCTTTCTTT
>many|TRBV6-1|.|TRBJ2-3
CASRPTTWGTDTQYF
TGTGCCAGCAGGCCTACCACTTGGGGCACAGATACGCAGTATTTT
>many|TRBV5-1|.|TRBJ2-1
CASSLEDTSSDEQFF
TGCGCCAGCAGCTTGGAGGACACTAGCTCCGATGAGCAGTTCTTC
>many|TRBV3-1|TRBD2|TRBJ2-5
CASSQGGTTQEAQYF
TGTGCCAGCAGCCAAGGGGGGACTACCCAAGAAGCCCAGTACTTC
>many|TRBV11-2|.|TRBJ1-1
CASSRQIQNTEAFF
TGTGCCAGCAGCCGCCAGATACAGAACACTGAAGCTTTCTTT
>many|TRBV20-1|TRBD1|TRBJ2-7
CSASNRGSEQYF
TGCAGTGCTTCCAACAGGGGCTCAGAGCAGTACTTC
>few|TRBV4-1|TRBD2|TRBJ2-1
CASSQGSGRAFVNEQFF
TGCGCCAGCAGCCAGGGTAGCGGGAGGGCCTTCGTCAATGAGCAGTTCTTC
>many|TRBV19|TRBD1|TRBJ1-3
CASSAAGTGESGNTIYF
TGTGCCAGTAGTGCCGCCGGGACAGGGGAATCTGGAAACACCATATATTTT
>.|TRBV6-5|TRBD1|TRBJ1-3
CASSYSGQAGNTIYF
TGTGCCAGCAGTTACTCTGGACAGGCTGGAAACACCATATATTTT
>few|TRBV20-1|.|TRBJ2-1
CSASLSGEVDEQFF
TGCAGTGCTAGTCTGTCGGGAGAGGTGGATGAGCAGTTCTTC
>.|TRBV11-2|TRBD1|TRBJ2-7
CASRINRGPYEQYF
TGTGCCAGCAGAATTAACAGGGGGCCCTACGAGCAGTACTTC
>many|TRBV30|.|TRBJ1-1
CAWRDDDPEEAFF
TGTGCCTGGAGGGACGATGACCCCGAAGAGGCTTTCTTT
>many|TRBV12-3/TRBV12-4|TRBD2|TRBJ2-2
CASRGLAANTGELFF
TGTGCCAGCAGGGGACTAGCGGCGAACACCGGGGAGCTGTTTTTT
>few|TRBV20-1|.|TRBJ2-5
CSASRKNGETQYF
TGCAGTGCTAGCCGGAAGAACGGGGAGACCCAGTACTTC
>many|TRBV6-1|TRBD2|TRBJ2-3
CASRRAIAGGTDTQYF
TGTGCCAGCAGAAGAGCAATAGCGGGGGGCACAGATACGCAGTATTTT
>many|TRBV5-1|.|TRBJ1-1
CASSLDRVLNTEAFF
TGCGCCAGCAGCTTGGACCGGGTCTTGAACACTGAAGCTTTCTTT
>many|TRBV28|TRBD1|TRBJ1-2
CASSPGQGTGGYTF
TGTGCCAGCAGCCCGGGACAGGGAACGGGTGGCTACACCTTC
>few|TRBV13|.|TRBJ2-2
CASSPRRTPVTGELFF
TGTGCCAGCAGCCCTCGACGGACTCCCGTCACCGGGGAGCTGTTTTTT
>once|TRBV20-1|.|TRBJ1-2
CSARVPGAGSGYTF
TGCAGTGCTAGAGTCCCGGGAGCCGGGAGTGGCTACACCTTC
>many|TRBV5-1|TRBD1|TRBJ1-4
CASSSQTGHNEKLFF
TGCGCCAGCAGCTCCCAGACAGGGCATAATGAAAAACTGTTTTTT
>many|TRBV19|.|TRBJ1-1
CASTHRGQEAFF
TGTGCCAGTACTCATCGCGGTCAAGAAGCTTTCTTT
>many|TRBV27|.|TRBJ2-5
CASRTQETQYF
TGTGCCAGCAGGACCCAAGAGACCCAGTACTTC
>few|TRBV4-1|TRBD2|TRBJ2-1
CASSKYSGSSYNEQFF
TGCGCCAGCAGCAAATATAGCGGGAGCTCCTACAATGAGCAGTTCTTC
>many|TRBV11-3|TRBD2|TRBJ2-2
CASSLGAGITGELFF
TGTGCCAGCAGCTTAGGAGCGGGGATCACCGGGGAGCTGTTTTTT
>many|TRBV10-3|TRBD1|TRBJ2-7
CAISGGQGVSYEQYF
TGTGCCATCAGTGGAGGACAGGGGGTGTCCTACGAGCAGTACTTC
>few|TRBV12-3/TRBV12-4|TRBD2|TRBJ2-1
CASRRLAFSSYNEQFF
TGTGCCAGCAGGAGACTAGCGTTCAGCTCCTACAATGAGCAGTTCTTC
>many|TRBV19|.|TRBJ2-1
CASSIGRGLRNEQFF
TGTGCCAGTAGTATAGGAAGGGGTCTACGGAATGAGCAGTTCTTC
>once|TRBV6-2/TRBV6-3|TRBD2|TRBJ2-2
CASSYLAGMNTGELFF
TGTGCCAGCAGTTATCTAGCGGGAATGAACACCGGGGAGCTGTTTTTT
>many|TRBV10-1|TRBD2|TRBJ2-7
CASSELAGDAYEQYF
TGCGCCAGCAGTGAGTTAGCGGGAGATGCCTACGAGCAGTACTTC
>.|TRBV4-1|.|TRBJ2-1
CASSQAQGQTYYNEQFF
TGCGCCAGCAGCCAAGCACAAGGACAGACCTACTACAATGAGCAGTTCTTC
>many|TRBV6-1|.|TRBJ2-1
CASSEEAGGGNEQFF
TGTGCCAGCAGTGAAGAGGCAGGGGGGGGCAATGAGCAGTTCTTC
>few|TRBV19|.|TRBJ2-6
CAYPGGGESSGANVLTF
TGTGCCTACCCAGGAGGCGGTGAGAGCTCTGGGGCCAACGTCCTGACTTTC
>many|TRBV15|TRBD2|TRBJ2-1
CATSRDLETSIYNEQFF
TGTGCCACCAGCAGAGATTTAGAGACTAGCATCTACAATGAGCAGTTCTTC
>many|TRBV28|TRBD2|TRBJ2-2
CASSVAGAVTGELFF
TGTGCCAGCAGTGTAGCGGGAGCGGTCACCGGGGAGCTGTTTTTT
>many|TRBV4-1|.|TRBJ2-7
CASSHEDRPDHEQYF
TGCGCCAGCAGCCATGAAGACAGGCCGGATCACGAGCAGTACTTC
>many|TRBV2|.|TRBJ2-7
CASFMSVIYEQYF
TGTGCCAGCTTTATGTCAGTAATCTACGAGCAGTACTTC
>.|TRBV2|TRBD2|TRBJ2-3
CASSGLAGRTDTQYF
TGTGCCAGCAGTGGCCTAGCGGGACGAACAGATACGCAGTATTTT
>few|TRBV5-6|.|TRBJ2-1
CASSFGAPGARRRGDEQFF
TGTGCCAGCAGCTTTGGGGCCCCCGGAGCTAGGCGCAGGGGGGATGAGCAGTTCTTC
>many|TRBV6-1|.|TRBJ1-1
CASSPGVPRSTEAFF
TGTGCCAGCAGTCCCGGGGTCCCGCGGAGCACTGAAGCTTTCTTT
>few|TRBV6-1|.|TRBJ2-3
CASPPADTQYF
TGTGCCAGCCCGCCAGCAGATACGCAGTATTTT
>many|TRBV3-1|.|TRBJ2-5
CASSQSGVGETQYF
TGTGCCAGCAGCCAGTCCGGGGTGGGTGAGACCCAGTACTTC
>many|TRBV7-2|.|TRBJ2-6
CASSARGAPGANVLTF
TGTGCCAGCAGCGCCCGCGGGGCCCCTGGGGCCAACGTCCTGACTTTC
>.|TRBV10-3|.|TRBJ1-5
CAISESVGRYSNQPQHF
TGTGCCATCAGTGAGTCGGTAGGAAGATATAGCAATCAGCCCCAGCATTTT
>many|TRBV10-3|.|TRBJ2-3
CAIKGLNQEDTQYF
TGTGCCATCAAGGGACTCAACCAGGAAGATACGCAGTATTTT
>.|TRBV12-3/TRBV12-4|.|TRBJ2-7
CASSPDRHEQYF
TGTGCCAGCAGCCCTGACCGGCACGAGCAGTACTTC
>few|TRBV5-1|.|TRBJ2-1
CASSLRTPGNEQFF
TGCGCCAGCAGCTTGCGCACCCCGGGTAATGAGCAGTTCTTC
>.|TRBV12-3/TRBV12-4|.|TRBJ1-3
CAGSSGTSGNTIYF
TGTGCCGGCAGTTCCGGGACGTCGGGAAACACCATATATTTT
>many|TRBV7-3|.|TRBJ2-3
CASSSRVTDTQYF
TGTGCCAGCAGCTCGAGGGTCACAGATACGCAGTATTTT
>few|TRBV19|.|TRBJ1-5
CASSSGGEQPQHF
TGTGCCAGTAGTAGCGGGGGTGAGCAGCCCCAGCATTTT
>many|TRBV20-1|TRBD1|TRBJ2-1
CSAPRIGTGSDEQFF
TGCAGTGCACCGAGAATCGGGACAGGGAGCGATGAGCAGTTCTTC
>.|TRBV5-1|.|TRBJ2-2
CASSWAPNTGELSF
TGCGCCAGCAGCTGGGCGCCGAACACCGGGGAGCTGTCTTTT
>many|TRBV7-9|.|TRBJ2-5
CASSVQRVGETQYF
TGTGCCAGCAGTGTACAGAGGGTAGGGGAGACCCAGTACTTC
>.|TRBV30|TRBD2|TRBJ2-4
CAWRNKAGVIQYF
TGTGCCTGGCGAAATAAGGCGGGAGTGATTCAGTACTTC
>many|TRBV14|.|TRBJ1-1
CASSSSMNTEAFF
TGTGCCAGCAGCTCGTCCATGAACACTGAAGCTTTCTTT